This T cell receptor beta chain was recorded in a study of blood T cell repertoires in COVID-19. Looking at the study overall: The United States, Italy and Spain were the sources of the acute and convalescent COVID-19 samples. The cDNA or gDNA used as material had been derived from T cells, B-cell-depleted T cells, or PBMCs.

This clone showed up just once. CDR3 size: 19 residues. The V gene end was trimmed by 3 bases and the J gene end by 6 bases; junction bases not matched to a gene: 13. Germline loops: CDR1 KGHSH, CDR2 LQKENI. Original analysis: Estimation of nucleated cell counts relied on the amplification of reference gene primers. The protocol was immunoSEQ multiplex PCR, while the TCRdb copy is restricted to in-frame clones and leaves out a portion. The D gene and trimming were derived from the DNA, and the V and J assignments and clone size from that table. The table has fewer than 300,000 clones, about 80% seen once.

Sequencing used peripheral blood. The source is a woman over 75 with acute or convalescent COVID-19. The rearrangement uses TRBV18 and TRBJ2-2, with 13 nucleotides matching TRBD2. The CDR3 is CASSPPRGGLAGDPGELFF. The CDR3 DNA sequence: TGTGCCAGCTCACCTCCTCGGGGTGGACTAGCGGGAGACCCCGGGGAGCTGTTTTTT.